The 2 T cell receptor beta chains below come from one sample, sequenced in a study of cytomegalovirus exposure and HLA in healthy donors. The primer mix had 60 Vbeta and 13 Jbeta primers. Produced via immunoSEQ multiplex PCR; TCRdb's table is partial and in-frame only. Recorded for this sample: around 70,000 clones. Source material: PBMCs. Receptors originate from a female donor in good health and CMV-seropositive.

Concerning this clone itself: Other DNA sequences within the sample encode an identical CDR3. V and J are TRBV20-1 and TRBJ1-1; D may be TRBD1 (6 bases). Germline V lookup: CDR1 DFQATT, CDR2 SNEGSKA (reference sequence). Trimming shortened V by 5 bases and J by 5 bases, and 9 bases separated the two germline ends. The CDR3 spans 11 residues. CDR3 residues: CSAQGFTEAFF. CDR3 bases: TGCAGTGCTCAGGGGTTTACTGAAGCTTTCTTT.

The chain is built from TRBV28 and TRBJ1-5, with TRBD1 as a possible D gene (5 bases). CDR3 size: 14 residues. The V gene lost 7 bases and the J gene lost 9 bases, with 19 bases spanning the gap. Germline loops: CDR1 MDHEN, CDR2 SYDVKM. The CDR3 reads CASTLSGGSRPQHF. The CDR3 DNA reads TGTGCCAGCACCCTATCTGGGGGGTCGCGGCCCCAGCATTTT.